One TCR beta chain is described in this entry. Its specific antigen is unknown. No qualities accompany the bases; no much larger clone lies one base away. This sample stems from a study of blood T cell repertoires in COVID-19 (TCRdb year 2020). About the investigation overall: Collaborator samples came from the United States, Italy and Spain and covered acute and convalescent phases of COVID-19. Where available, HLA class I and class II types were taken from metadata supplied by the sample provider and were not determined by assay-based typing. The dataset comprised deeply sampled blood TCRbeta repertoires from subjects exposed to, actively infected with, or recovered from COVID-19. Samples were obtained from the ongoing ImmuneRACE study (first 160 participants) and from roughly 1,300 subjects provided by 6 global collaborators. A de-identified subject ID, COVID-19 status, age in years and sex were almost always included in the sample metadata. The prospective study material was composed of cDNA or gDNA derived from T cells, B-cell-depleted T cells, or PBMCs. A freely available public database, intended as a resource for researchers studying the immune response to SARS-CoV-2, is where the repertoires were released.

The immunoSEQ Assay, a bias-controlled multiplex PCR, was used to amplify TCRbeta CDR3 regions from genomic DNA. Concerning the study's data processing: The number of nucleated cells in each sample was estimated from the amplification of reference gene primers within the assay. To quantify the absolute abundance of each unique TCRbeta CDR3 rearrangement, sequence reads were collapsed and filtered. Productive Simpson clonality was computed per sample as the square root of Simpson's diversity index over productive rearrangements. This is the immuneACCESS table as TCRdb keeps it, with only in-frame sequences that have V and J called. A part of the clones is gone; compared with another copy, unresolved V genes explain less than half, and the rest is unexplained. From that table come the V and J calls and clone size; the DNA was used to work out D and trimming. For this sample the table gives about 160,000 clones, of which approximately 80% were detected only once. Around 8.4% of the sample is held by the ten biggest clonotypes.

Trimming takes 5 bases off V and 0 bases off J; junction bases not matched to a gene: 10. The germline V gene sets CDR1 to SGHDN and CDR2 to FVKESK. CDR3 length: 17 amino acids, cysteine to phenylalanine. The CDR3 DNA has 51 bases and is translated from base 1. The collaborating institutions used their own protocols to collect whole blood in K2EDTA tubes. For TCRbeta analysis, collaborators shipped samples as frozen whole blood, isolated PBMCs, or DNA extracted from either of those sample types. Overall study outcomes, separate from this receptor: The amount of clinical and demographic metadata varied by source and participant and was provided uncurated.

The chain joins TRBV14 to TRBJ1-3; 7 nucleotides in the junction match TRBD1. What was sequenced was peripheral blood. The receptor's source is a woman of 80 years or more with active or convalescent COVID-19. In nucleotides, the sequence is TGTGCCAGCAGCAAATCCGGGACAGTTTTCTCTGGAAACACCATATATTTT. This codes for CASSKSGTVFSGNTIYF.